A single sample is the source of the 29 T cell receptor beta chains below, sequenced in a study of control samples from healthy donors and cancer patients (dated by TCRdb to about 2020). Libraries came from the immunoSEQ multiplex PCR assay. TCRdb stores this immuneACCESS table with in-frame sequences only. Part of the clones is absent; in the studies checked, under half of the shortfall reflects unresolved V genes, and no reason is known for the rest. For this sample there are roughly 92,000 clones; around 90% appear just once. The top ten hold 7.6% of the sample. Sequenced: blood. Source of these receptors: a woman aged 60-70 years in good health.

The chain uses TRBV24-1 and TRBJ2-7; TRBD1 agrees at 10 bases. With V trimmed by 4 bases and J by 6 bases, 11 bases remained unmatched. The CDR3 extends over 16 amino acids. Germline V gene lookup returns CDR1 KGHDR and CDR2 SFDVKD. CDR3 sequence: CATSDSDRDRGGEQYF. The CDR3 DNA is TGTGCCACCAGTGACTCAGACCGGGACAGGGGTGGCGAGCAGTACTTC.

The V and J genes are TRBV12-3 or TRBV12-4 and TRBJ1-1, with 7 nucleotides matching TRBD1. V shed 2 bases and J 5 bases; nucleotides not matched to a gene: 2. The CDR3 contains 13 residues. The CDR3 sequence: CASSLSGGTEAFF. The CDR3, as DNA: TGTGCCAGCAGTTTATCAGGGGGGACTGAAGCTTTCTTT.

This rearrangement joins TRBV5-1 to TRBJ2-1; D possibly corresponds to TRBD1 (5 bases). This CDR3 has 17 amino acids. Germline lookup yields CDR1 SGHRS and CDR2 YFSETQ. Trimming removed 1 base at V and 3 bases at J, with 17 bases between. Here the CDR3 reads CASSLLKQDFVYNEQFF. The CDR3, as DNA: TGCGCCAGCAGCTTGCTTAAACAGGATTTCGTCTACAATGAGCAGTTCTTC.

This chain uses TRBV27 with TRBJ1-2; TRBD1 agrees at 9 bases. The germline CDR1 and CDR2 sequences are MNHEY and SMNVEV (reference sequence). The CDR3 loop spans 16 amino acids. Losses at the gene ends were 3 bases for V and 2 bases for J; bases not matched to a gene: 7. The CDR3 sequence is CASSFSPGTGNYGYTF. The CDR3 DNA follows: TGTGCCAGCAGTTTCAGCCCAGGGACAGGGAACTATGGCTACACCTTC.

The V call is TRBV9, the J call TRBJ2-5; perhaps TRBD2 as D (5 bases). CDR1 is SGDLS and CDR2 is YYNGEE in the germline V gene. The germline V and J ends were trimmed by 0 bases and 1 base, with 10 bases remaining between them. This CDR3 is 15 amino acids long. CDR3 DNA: TGTGCCAGCAGCGTAGGGAGGAATATCCAAGAGACCCAGTACTTC. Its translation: CASSVGRNIQETQYF.

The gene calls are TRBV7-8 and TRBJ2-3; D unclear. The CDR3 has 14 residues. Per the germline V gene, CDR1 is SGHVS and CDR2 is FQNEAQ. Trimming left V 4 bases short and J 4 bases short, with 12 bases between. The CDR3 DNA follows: TGTGCCAGCAGCTCTCTAGGTGGCGCAGATACGCAGTATTTT. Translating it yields CASSSLGGADTQYF.

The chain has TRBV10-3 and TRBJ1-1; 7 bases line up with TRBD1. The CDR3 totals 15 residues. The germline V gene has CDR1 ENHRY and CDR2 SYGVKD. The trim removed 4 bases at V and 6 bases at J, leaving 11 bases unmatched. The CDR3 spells CAISGMTGNSAEAFF. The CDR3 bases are TGTGCCATCAGTGGAATGACAGGGAATAGCGCTGAAGCTTTCTTT.

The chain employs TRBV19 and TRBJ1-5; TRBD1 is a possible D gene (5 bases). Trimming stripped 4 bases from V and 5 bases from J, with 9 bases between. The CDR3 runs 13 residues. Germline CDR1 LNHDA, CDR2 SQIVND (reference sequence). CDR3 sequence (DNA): TGTGCCAGTAGTAATGGAGGGGATCAGCCCCAGCATTTT. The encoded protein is CASSNGGDQPQHF.

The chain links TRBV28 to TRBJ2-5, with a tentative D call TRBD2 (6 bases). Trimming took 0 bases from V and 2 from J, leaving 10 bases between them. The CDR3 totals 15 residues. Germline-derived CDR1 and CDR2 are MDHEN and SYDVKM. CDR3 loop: CASSLWAAGQETQYF. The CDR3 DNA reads TGTGCCAGCAGTTTATGGGCCGCGGGACAAGAGACCCAGTACTTC.

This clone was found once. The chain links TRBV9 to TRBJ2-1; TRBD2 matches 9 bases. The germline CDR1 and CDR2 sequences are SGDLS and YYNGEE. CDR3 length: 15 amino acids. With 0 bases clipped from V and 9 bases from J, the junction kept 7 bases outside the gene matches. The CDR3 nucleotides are TGTGCCAGCAGCGTAGGAGCTAGCGGGAAAGGTGAGCAGTTCTTC. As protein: CASSVGASGKGEQFF.

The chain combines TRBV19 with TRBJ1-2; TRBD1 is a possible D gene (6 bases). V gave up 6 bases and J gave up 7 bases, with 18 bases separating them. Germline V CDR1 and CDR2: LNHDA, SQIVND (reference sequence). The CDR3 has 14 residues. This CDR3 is CASRQGTPGAGYTF. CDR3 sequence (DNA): TGTGCCAGTAGGCAGGGGACCCCAGGGGCTGGCTACACCTTC.

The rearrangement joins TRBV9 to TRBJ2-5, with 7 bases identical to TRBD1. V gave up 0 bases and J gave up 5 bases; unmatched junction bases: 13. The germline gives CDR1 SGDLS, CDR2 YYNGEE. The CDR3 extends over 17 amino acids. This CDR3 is CASSVGGGALIPETQYF. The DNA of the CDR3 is TGTGCCAGCAGCGTAGGAGGGGGCGCGTTAATCCCGGAGACCCAGTACTTC.

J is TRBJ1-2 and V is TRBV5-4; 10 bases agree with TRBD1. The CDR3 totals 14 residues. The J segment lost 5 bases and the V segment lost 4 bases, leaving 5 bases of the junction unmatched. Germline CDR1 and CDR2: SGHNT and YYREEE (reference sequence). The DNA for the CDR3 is TGTGCCAGCAGCCCGGCGGGACAGGGGTATGGCTACACCTTC. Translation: CASSPAGQGYGYTF.

The CDR3 bases are TGTGCCAGCAGCCAAGAAACAGGGTCTTTCTATGAGCAGTACTTC. As protein: CASSQETGSFYEQYF. The genes are TRBV14 and TRBJ2-7; weak D call: TRBD1 (6 bases). V dropped 0 bases and J dropped 7 bases, with 16 bases sitting between them. The CDR3 length is 15 residues. Germline loops: CDR1 SGHDN, CDR2 FVKESK.

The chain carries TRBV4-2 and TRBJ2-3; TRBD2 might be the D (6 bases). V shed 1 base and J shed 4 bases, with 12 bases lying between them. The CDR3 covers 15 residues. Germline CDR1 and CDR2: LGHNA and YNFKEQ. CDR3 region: CASSQGRGIADTQYF. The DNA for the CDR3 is TGTGCCAGCAGCCAAGGTCGGGGGATCGCAGATACGCAGTATTTT.

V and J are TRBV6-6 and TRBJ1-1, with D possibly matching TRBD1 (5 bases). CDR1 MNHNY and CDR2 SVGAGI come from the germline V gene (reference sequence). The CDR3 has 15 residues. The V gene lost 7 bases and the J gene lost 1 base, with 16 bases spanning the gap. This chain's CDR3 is CASNPRGGGNTEAFF. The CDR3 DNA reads TGTGCCAGCAATCCCCGGGGGGGTGGGAACACTGAAGCTTTCTTT.

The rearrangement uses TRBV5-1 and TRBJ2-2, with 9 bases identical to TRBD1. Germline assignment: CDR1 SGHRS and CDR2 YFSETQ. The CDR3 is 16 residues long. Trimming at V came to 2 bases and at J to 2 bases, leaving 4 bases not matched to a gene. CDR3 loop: CASSLQGAPNTGELFF. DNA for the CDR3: TGCGCCAGCAGCTTACAGGGGGCGCCTAACACCGGGGAGCTGTTTTTT.

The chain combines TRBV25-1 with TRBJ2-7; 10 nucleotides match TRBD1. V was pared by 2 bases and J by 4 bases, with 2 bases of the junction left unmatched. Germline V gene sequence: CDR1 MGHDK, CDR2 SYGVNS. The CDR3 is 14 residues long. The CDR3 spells CASSEGTGVYEQYF. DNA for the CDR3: TGTGCCAGCAGTGAAGGGACAGGGGTATACGAGCAGTACTTC.

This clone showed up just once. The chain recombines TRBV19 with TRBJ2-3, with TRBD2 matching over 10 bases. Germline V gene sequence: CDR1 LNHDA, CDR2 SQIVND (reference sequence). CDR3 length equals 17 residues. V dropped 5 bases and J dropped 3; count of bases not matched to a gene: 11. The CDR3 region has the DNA TGTGCCAGTAGTTACGGCGGGACTAGCGCCAGGACAGATACGCAGTATTTT. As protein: CASSYGGTSARTDTQYF.

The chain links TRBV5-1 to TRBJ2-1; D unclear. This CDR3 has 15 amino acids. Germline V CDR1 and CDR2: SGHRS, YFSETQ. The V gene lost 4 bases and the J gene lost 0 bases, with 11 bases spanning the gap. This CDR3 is CASSPDLSSYNEQFF. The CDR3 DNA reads TGCGCCAGCAGCCCGGACCTCAGCTCCTACAATGAGCAGTTCTTC.

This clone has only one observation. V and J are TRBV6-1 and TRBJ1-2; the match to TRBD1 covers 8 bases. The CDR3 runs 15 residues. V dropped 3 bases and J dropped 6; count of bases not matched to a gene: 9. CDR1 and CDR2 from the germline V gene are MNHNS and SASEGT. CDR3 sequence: CASSDGEDRVNGYTF. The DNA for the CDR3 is TGTGCCAGCAGTGACGGGGAGGACAGGGTAAATGGCTACACCTTC.

The CDR3 DNA sequence: TGTGCCAGCAGCTTAGTAGGCTCCTTGACTTTCTTT. Translated: CASSLVGSLTFF. This rearrangement joins TRBV7-9 to TRBJ1-1; D gene uncertain. V shed 1 base and J shed 12 bases, with 12 bases lying between them. Germline-derived CDR1 and CDR2 are SEHNR and FQNEAQ (reference sequence). The CDR3 totals 12 residues.

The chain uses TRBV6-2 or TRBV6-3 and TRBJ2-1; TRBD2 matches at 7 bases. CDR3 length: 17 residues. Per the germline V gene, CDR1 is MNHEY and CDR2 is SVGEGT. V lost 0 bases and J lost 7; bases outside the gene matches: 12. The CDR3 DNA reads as TGTGCCAGCAGTTACTCGCTAGGCCGGGGGGTTGCGAATGAGCAGTTCTTC. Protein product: CASSYSLGRGVANEQFF.

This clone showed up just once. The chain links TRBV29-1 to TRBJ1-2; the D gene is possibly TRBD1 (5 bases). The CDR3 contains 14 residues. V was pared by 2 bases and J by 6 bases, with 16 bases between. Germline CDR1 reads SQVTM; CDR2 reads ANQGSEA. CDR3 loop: CSVEIPSQGHGYTF. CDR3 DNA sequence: TGCAGCGTTGAAATACCGTCGCAGGGCCATGGCTACACCTTC.

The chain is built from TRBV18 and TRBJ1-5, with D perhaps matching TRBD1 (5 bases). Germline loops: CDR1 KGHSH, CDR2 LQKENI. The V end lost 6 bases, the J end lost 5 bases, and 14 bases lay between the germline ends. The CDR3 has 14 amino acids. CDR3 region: CASSLPGGDQPQHF. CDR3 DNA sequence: TGTGCCAGCTCCCTACCTGGGGGGGATCAGCCCCAGCATTTT.

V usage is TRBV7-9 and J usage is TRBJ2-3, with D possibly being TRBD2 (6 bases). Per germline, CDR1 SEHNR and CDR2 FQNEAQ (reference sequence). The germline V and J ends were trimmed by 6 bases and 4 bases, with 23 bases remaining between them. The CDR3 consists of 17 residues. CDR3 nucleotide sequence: TGTGCCAGCAGTCCTAAATCCCGGGGGAGAGTCCCAGATACGCAGTATTTT. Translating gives CASSPKSRGRVPDTQYF.

CDR3 sequence (DNA): TGTGCCAGCAGCTTAGACCTGCGTAGGAGGGCCACTGGGGCCAACGTCCTGACTTTC. Translated: CASSLDLRRRATGANVLTF. The V and J genes are TRBV11-2 and TRBJ2-6; a weak D match, TRBD2 (6 bases). Germline loops: CDR1 SGHAT, CDR2 FQNNGV. The CDR3 loop spans 19 amino acids. The V and J ends lost 0 bases and 2 bases respectively, with 17 bases between them.

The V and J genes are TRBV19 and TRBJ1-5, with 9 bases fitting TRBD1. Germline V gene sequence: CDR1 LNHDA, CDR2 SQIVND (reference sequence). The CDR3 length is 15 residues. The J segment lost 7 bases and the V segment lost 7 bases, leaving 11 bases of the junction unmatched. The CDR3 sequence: CASNHRGRLAQPQHF. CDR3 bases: TGTGCCAGTAACCACAGGGGGCGCTTGGCCCAGCCCCAGCATTTT.

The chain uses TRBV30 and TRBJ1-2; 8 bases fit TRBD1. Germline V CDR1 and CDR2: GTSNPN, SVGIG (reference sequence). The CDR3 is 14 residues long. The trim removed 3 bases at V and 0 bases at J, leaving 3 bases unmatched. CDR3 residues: CAWRWDRTNYGYTF. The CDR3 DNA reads TGTGCCTGGAGATGGGACAGGACTAACTATGGCTACACCTTC.